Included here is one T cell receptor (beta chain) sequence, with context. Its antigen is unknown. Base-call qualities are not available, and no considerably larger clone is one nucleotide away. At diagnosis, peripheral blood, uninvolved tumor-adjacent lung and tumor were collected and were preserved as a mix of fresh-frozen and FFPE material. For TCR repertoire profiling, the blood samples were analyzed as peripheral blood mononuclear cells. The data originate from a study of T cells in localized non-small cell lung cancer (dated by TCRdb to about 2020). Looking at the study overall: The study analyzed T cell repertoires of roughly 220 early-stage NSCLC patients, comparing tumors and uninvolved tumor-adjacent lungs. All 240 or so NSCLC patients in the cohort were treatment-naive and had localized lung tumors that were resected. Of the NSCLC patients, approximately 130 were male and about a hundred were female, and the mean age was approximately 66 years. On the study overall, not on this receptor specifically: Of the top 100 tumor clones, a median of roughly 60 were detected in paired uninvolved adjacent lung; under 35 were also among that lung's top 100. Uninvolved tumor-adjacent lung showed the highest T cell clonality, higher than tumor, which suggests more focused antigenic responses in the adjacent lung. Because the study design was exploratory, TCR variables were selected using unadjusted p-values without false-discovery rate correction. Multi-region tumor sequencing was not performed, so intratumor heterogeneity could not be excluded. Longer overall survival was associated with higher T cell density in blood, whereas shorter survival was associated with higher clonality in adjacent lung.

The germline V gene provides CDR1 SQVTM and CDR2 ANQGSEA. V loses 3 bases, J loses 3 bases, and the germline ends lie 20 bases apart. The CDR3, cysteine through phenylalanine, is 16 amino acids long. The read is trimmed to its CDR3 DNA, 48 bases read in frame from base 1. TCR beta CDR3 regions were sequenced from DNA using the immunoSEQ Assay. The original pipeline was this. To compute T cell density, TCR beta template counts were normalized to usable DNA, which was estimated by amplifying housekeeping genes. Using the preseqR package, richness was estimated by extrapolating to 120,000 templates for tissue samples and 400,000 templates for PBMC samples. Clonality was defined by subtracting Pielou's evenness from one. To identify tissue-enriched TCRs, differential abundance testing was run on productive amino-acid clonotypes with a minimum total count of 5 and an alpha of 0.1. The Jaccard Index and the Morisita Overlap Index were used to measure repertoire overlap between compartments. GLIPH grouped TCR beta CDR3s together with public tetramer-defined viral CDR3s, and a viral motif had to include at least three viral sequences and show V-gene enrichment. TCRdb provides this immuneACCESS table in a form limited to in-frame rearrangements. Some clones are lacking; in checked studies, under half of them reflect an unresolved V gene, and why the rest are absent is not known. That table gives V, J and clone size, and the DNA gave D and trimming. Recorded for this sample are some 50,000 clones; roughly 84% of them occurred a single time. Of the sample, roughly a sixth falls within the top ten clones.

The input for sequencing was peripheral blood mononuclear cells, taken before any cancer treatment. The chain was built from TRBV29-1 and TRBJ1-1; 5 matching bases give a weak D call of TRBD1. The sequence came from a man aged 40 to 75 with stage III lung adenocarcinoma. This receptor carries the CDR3 CSVERNGGMGDTEAFF. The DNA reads TGCAGCGTTGAGAGGAATGGCGGGATGGGGGACACTGAAGCTTTCTTT.